This is a list of T cell receptor beta chains from one sample in a study of blood T cell repertoires in COVID-19. Profiled with immunoSEQ multiplex PCR; TCRdb holds only in-frame clones, not every one. The repertoire holds 250,000 to 350,000 clones, 89% seen once, with 0.9% to 1% in the top ten. The sequenced material came from peripheral blood. The origin of the receptors is a woman between 35 and 50 years old who had recovered from COVID-19. The CDR3 runs from the conserved cysteine through the conserved F or W. The order of the fields is CDR3 length, V gene, D gene, clone size, J gene, CDR3 DNA, CDR3 protein. A D gene is named only where the DNA matches it firmly. Part of the rows lack a size; the others show once, few, many or a class for expanded clones.

cdr3_length: 15; v_call: TRBV11-2; d_call: -; clone_size: -; j_call: TRBJ2-7; cdr3_nt: TGTGCCAGCAGCTTATCGGCGGCGAGCTCCTACGAGCAGTACTTC; cdr3_aa: CASSLSAASSYEQYF
cdr3_length: 11; v_call: TRBV29-1; d_call: -; clone_size: -; j_call: TRBJ2-3; cdr3_nt: TGCAGCGTCCTCCCCACAGATACGCAGTATTTT; cdr3_aa: CSVLPTDTQYF
cdr3_length: 14; v_call: TRBV5-1; d_call: -; clone_size: once; j_call: TRBJ1-2; cdr3_nt: TGCGCCAGCAGCTTTGGGACACCCAACTATGGCTACACCTTC; cdr3_aa: CASSFGTPNYGYTF
cdr3_length: 15; v_call: TRBV27; d_call: TRBD2; clone_size: -; j_call: TRBJ2-7; cdr3_nt: TGTGCCAGCAAAAAGGGGTCTAGCGGGATCTACGAGCAGTACTTC; cdr3_aa: CASKKGSSGIYEQYF
cdr3_length: 14; v_call: TRBV6-5; d_call: TRBD2; clone_size: few; j_call: TRBJ2-1; cdr3_nt: TGTGCCAGCAGTAGAGCGGGAGGCTACAATGAGCAGTTCTTC; cdr3_aa: CASSRAGGYNEQFF
cdr3_length: 11; v_call: TRBV25-1; d_call: -; clone_size: few; j_call: TRBJ2-4; cdr3_nt: TGTGCCAGCAGCCGGGCGGGCATTCAGTACTTC; cdr3_aa: CASSRAGIQYF
cdr3_length: 13; v_call: TRBV6-1; d_call: -; clone_size: few; j_call: TRBJ2-7; cdr3_nt: TGTGCCAGCAGTGAAGGTTTAACCTACGAGCAGTACTTC; cdr3_aa: CASSEGLTYEQYF
cdr3_length: 15; v_call: TRBV27; d_call: -; clone_size: -; j_call: TRBJ1-2; cdr3_nt: TGTGCCAGCACATTTCGGGATAGATTAAACTATGGCTACACCTTC; cdr3_aa: CASTFRDRLNYGYTF
cdr3_length: 16; v_call: TRBV5-4; d_call: -; clone_size: -; j_call: TRBJ2-5; cdr3_nt: TGTGCCAGCAGCTTGGGGGGGTCTAGCGAGCAAGAGACCCAGTACTTC; cdr3_aa: CASSLGGSSEQETQYF
cdr3_length: 16; v_call: TRBV4-1; d_call: -; clone_size: -; j_call: TRBJ1-1; cdr3_nt: TGCGCCAGCAGCCTCCGCCTCCCAGGGGAGTTGGCTGAAGCTTTCTTT; cdr3_aa: CASSLRLPGELAEAFF
cdr3_length: 16; v_call: TRBV7-2; d_call: -; clone_size: once; j_call: TRBJ2-1; cdr3_nt: TGTGCCAGCAGCTTAGACTACCAGAGCTCCTACAATGAGCAGTTCTTC; cdr3_aa: CASSLDYQSSYNEQFF
cdr3_length: 15; v_call: TRBV5-6; d_call: -; clone_size: -; j_call: TRBJ1-1; cdr3_nt: TGTGCCAGCAGCTTGGCGGCCAGGGGCCTCACTGAAGCTTTCTTT; cdr3_aa: CASSLAARGLTEAFF
cdr3_length: 15; v_call: TRBV11-3; d_call: TRBD2; clone_size: -; j_call: TRBJ2-1; cdr3_nt: TGTGCCAGCAGCTCACCTAGCGGGAGCTCAGGAGAGCAGTTCTTC; cdr3_aa: CASSSPSGSSGEQFF
cdr3_length: 15; v_call: TRBV6-6; d_call: -; clone_size: -; j_call: TRBJ1-6; cdr3_nt: TGTGCCAGCAGTTACGGCCGCTCAGGGAATTCACCCCTCCACTTT; cdr3_aa: CASSYGRSGNSPLHF
cdr3_length: 16; v_call: TRBV9; d_call: -; clone_size: few; j_call: TRBJ2-7; cdr3_nt: TGTGCCAGCAGCGTAGAGGGGGCGGGAATACTCTCCGAGCAGTACTTC; cdr3_aa: CASSVEGAGILSEQYF
cdr3_length: 16; v_call: TRBV7-3; d_call: -; clone_size: -; j_call: TRBJ2-2; cdr3_nt: TGTGCCAGCAGCTCAAACGGTCCTACGAACACCGGGGAGCTGTTTTTT; cdr3_aa: CASSSNGPTNTGELFF
cdr3_length: 15; v_call: TRBV10-1; d_call: -; clone_size: -; j_call: TRBJ2-7; cdr3_nt: TGCGCCAGCAGTGAGTCGTCTGGGGCCCACTACGAGCAGTACTTC; cdr3_aa: CASSESSGAHYEQYF
cdr3_length: 16; v_call: TRBV25-1; d_call: -; clone_size: once; j_call: TRBJ1-6; cdr3_nt: TGTGCCAGCAGTGTTAGCGGGGGGGTGGATAATTCACCCCTCCACTTT; cdr3_aa: CASSVSGGVDNSPLHF
cdr3_length: 13; v_call: TRBV13; d_call: -; clone_size: -; j_call: TRBJ1-1; cdr3_nt: TGTGCCAGCAGCTTAGTCGCCGACTCCGGGGCTTTCTTT; cdr3_aa: CASSLVADSGAFF
cdr3_length: 15; v_call: TRBV7-2; d_call: -; clone_size: -; j_call: TRBJ2-2; cdr3_nt: TGTGCCAGCAGCTTAGTAGCGGACTGGACCGGGGAGCTGTTTTTT; cdr3_aa: CASSLVADWTGELFF
cdr3_length: 15; v_call: TRBV7-3; d_call: -; clone_size: -; j_call: TRBJ2-3; cdr3_nt: TGTGCCAGCAGCCCGGCGGCAGCTAGCACAGATACGCAGTATTTT; cdr3_aa: CASSPAAASTDTQYF
cdr3_length: 14; v_call: TRBV21-1; d_call: -; clone_size: -; j_call: TRBJ1-1; cdr3_nt: TGTGCCAGCAGCAAGGGCCACGCGGGGGGTGAAGCTTTCTTT; cdr3_aa: CASSKGHAGGEAFF
cdr3_length: 12; v_call: TRBV30; d_call: -; clone_size: -; j_call: TRBJ2-3; cdr3_nt: TGTGCCTGGGCATTGAGCACAGATACGCAGTATTTT; cdr3_aa: CAWALSTDTQYF
cdr3_length: 11; v_call: TRBV30; d_call: -; clone_size: -; j_call: TRBJ1-1; cdr3_nt: TGTGCTGTACAGGAGAACACTGAAGCTTTCTTT; cdr3_aa: CAVQENTEAFF
cdr3_length: 19; v_call: TRBV28; d_call: -; clone_size: -; j_call: TRBJ2-1; cdr3_nt: TGTGCCAGCAGTAAGCCGTCGGGACTCTCCACTATAATCTACAATGAGCAGTTCTTC; cdr3_aa: CASSKPSGLSTIIYNEQFF
cdr3_length: 17; v_call: TRBV5-1; d_call: TRBD1; clone_size: -; j_call: TRBJ2-2; cdr3_nt: TGCGCCAGCAGCTTGGCTCCGGACAGGGAGGTTGTCGGGGAGCTGTTTTTT; cdr3_aa: CASSLAPDREVVGELFF
cdr3_length: 21; v_call: TRBV3-1/TRBV3-2; d_call: TRBD1; clone_size: -; j_call: TRBJ1-5; cdr3_nt: TGTGCCAGCAGCCAAGGCACACGGGGGACAGGGAGGGAATATAGCAATCAGCCCCAGCATTTT; cdr3_aa: CASSQGTRGTGREYSNQPQHF
cdr3_length: 17; v_call: TRBV7-8; d_call: -; clone_size: -; j_call: TRBJ2-7; cdr3_nt: TGTGCCAGCAGCTTATCGGTGTGGATGCGTGGCGGCGGCGAGCAGTACTTC; cdr3_aa: CASSLSVWMRGGGEQYF
cdr3_length: 15; v_call: TRBV30; d_call: TRBD1; clone_size: -; j_call: TRBJ1-1; cdr3_nt: TGTGCCTGGAGTGTCACAGGGGGCATGAACACTGAAGCTTTCTTT; cdr3_aa: CAWSVTGGMNTEAFF
cdr3_length: 15; v_call: TRBV25-1; d_call: TRBD1; clone_size: -; j_call: TRBJ2-7; cdr3_nt: TGTGCCAGCAGTGGGCCCGGGACAGACACCTACGAGCAGTACTTC; cdr3_aa: CASSGPGTDTYEQYF
cdr3_length: 14; v_call: TRBV3-1/TRBV3-2; d_call: -; clone_size: -; j_call: TRBJ1-6; cdr3_nt: TGTGCCAGCAGCCAAGATTGGAGGGAATCACCCCTCCACTTT; cdr3_aa: CASSQDWRESPLHF
cdr3_length: 16; v_call: TRBV5-1; d_call: -; clone_size: -; j_call: TRBJ2-2; cdr3_nt: TGCGCCAGCAGCTACCTCCCAGGGGCAGAAACCGGGGAGCTGTTTTTT; cdr3_aa: CASSYLPGAETGELFF
cdr3_length: 15; v_call: TRBV7-9; d_call: -; clone_size: -; j_call: TRBJ1-1; cdr3_nt: TGTGCCAGCAGCCAGCCGGGGGTCGGGAACACTGAAGCTTTCTTT; cdr3_aa: CASSQPGVGNTEAFF
cdr3_length: 14; v_call: TRBV11-2; d_call: TRBD1; clone_size: -; j_call: TRBJ2-4; cdr3_nt: TGTGCCAGCAGCTTCGAGACAGGGTCGGGCATTCAGTACTTC; cdr3_aa: CASSFETGSGIQYF
cdr3_length: 15; v_call: TRBV28; d_call: -; clone_size: -; j_call: TRBJ1-5; cdr3_nt: TGTGCCAGCAGTTTACAAGGGGTAAGCAATCAGCCCCAGCATTTT; cdr3_aa: CASSLQGVSNQPQHF
cdr3_length: 15; v_call: TRBV28; d_call: TRBD2; clone_size: few; j_call: TRBJ2-7; cdr3_nt: TGTGCCAGCAGTTTCGTCCTAGCGGGTGGGTACGAGCAGTACTTC; cdr3_aa: CASSFVLAGGYEQYF
cdr3_length: 16; v_call: TRBV7-6; d_call: TRBD2; clone_size: -; j_call: TRBJ2-3; cdr3_nt: TGTGCCAGCAGCTTAAGGGGGATAGCGGGAGCAGATACGCAGTATTTT; cdr3_aa: CASSLRGIAGADTQYF
cdr3_length: 16; v_call: TRBV3-1/TRBV3-2; d_call: -; clone_size: -; j_call: TRBJ1-2; cdr3_nt: TGTGCCAGCAGCCAAGACTCGCGCGACAGTAACTATGGCTACACCTTC; cdr3_aa: CASSQDSRDSNYGYTF
cdr3_length: 19; v_call: TRBV24-1; d_call: TRBD1; clone_size: -; j_call: TRBJ2-1; cdr3_nt: TGTGCCACCAGTGATGCCGGGACAGGGGACAAGAGCTCCTACAATGAGCAGTTCTTC; cdr3_aa: CATSDAGTGDKSSYNEQFF
cdr3_length: 12; v_call: TRBV6-6; d_call: -; clone_size: -; j_call: TRBJ1-2; cdr3_nt: TGTGCCAGCAGCCCCCCCGTCTATGGCTACACCTTC; cdr3_aa: CASSPPVYGYTF
cdr3_length: 13; v_call: TRBV25-1; d_call: TRBD1; clone_size: -; j_call: TRBJ2-7; cdr3_nt: TGTGCCAGCAGGGAGACAGGGGCAGGCGAGCAGTACTTC; cdr3_aa: CASRETGAGEQYF
cdr3_length: 12; v_call: TRBV7-9; d_call: -; clone_size: -; j_call: TRBJ1-5; cdr3_nt: TGTGCCAGCAGCTCTTCCTTCTCGGCCCAGCATTTT; cdr3_aa: CASSSSFSAQHF
cdr3_length: 15; v_call: TRBV7-9; d_call: -; clone_size: -; j_call: TRBJ2-5; cdr3_nt: TGTGCCAGCAGCCTGCGATCCCGGGAAGAGGAGACCCAGTACTTC; cdr3_aa: CASSLRSREEETQYF
cdr3_length: 15; v_call: TRBV19; d_call: -; clone_size: -; j_call: TRBJ2-2; cdr3_nt: TGTGCCAGTAGTATGGATCGAGGGAACACCGGGGAGCTGTTTTTT; cdr3_aa: CASSMDRGNTGELFF
cdr3_length: 19; v_call: TRBV6-1; d_call: -; clone_size: -; j_call: TRBJ1-5; cdr3_nt: TGTGCCAGCAGTGAAATTCGCGGTGGAGCAGGGGAAGGCAATCAGCCCCAGCATTTT; cdr3_aa: CASSEIRGGAGEGNQPQHF
cdr3_length: 17; v_call: TRBV24-1; d_call: TRBD1; clone_size: -; j_call: TRBJ2-1; cdr3_nt: TGTGCCACCAGTGATGCGATTAGGACAGGGGGTTGGAATGAGCAGTTCTTC; cdr3_aa: CATSDAIRTGGWNEQFF
cdr3_length: 16; v_call: TRBV11-3; d_call: -; clone_size: -; j_call: TRBJ2-1; cdr3_nt: TGTGCCAGCAGCTTAGTGCACAGCATCTCCTACAATGAGCAGTTCTTC; cdr3_aa: CASSLVHSISYNEQFF
cdr3_length: 14; v_call: TRBV5-4; d_call: TRBD1; clone_size: -; j_call: TRBJ2-2; cdr3_nt: TGTGCCAGCAGGGGACAGGGGGGGACCGGGGAGCTGTTTTTT; cdr3_aa: CASRGQGGTGELFF
cdr3_length: 16; v_call: TRBV5-1; d_call: TRBD2; clone_size: -; j_call: TRBJ2-1; cdr3_nt: TGCGCCAGCAGCTCATCGGGACTAGCGGGGGACAATGAGCAGTTCTTC; cdr3_aa: CASSSSGLAGDNEQFF
cdr3_length: 13; v_call: TRBV30; d_call: TRBD2; clone_size: -; j_call: TRBJ2-7; cdr3_nt: TGTGCCTGGACAAGGAGTCCGGGGGGGGAGCAGTACTTC; cdr3_aa: CAWTRSPGGEQYF
cdr3_length: 13; v_call: TRBV30; d_call: -; clone_size: -; j_call: TRBJ2-5; cdr3_nt: TGTGCCTGGAGTTCCCACGGCCAAGAGACCCAGTACTTC; cdr3_aa: CAWSSHGQETQYF
cdr3_length: 14; v_call: TRBV25-1; d_call: TRBD1; clone_size: -; j_call: TRBJ2-3; cdr3_nt: TGTGCCAGCAGTGGCGACAGGGTCACAGATACGCAGTATTTT; cdr3_aa: CASSGDRVTDTQYF
cdr3_length: 15; v_call: TRBV27; d_call: TRBD1; clone_size: -; j_call: TRBJ2-4; cdr3_nt: TGTGCCAGCAGTGCCGGACAGGGCATCAAAAACATTCAGTACTTC; cdr3_aa: CASSAGQGIKNIQYF
cdr3_length: 16; v_call: TRBV7-2; d_call: TRBD1; clone_size: once; j_call: TRBJ2-2; cdr3_nt: TGTGCCAGCAGCCATGATGGACAGGGCGGCACCGGGGAGCTGTTTTTT; cdr3_aa: CASSHDGQGGTGELFF
cdr3_length: 15; v_call: TRBV6-5; d_call: TRBD2; clone_size: -; j_call: TRBJ2-7; cdr3_nt: TGTGCCACCCTGCATGTGATAGCGGGAGACGACGAGCAGTACTTC; cdr3_aa: CATLHVIAGDDEQYF